This TCR beta chain appears in the sequencing data of a study of CD8 T cells in Susac syndrome. Negative isolation yielded the CD8+ and CD4+ T cells, while FACS enriched the TEMRA cells. Looked up from germline, CDR1 is SGHNT and CDR2 is YYREEE (reference sequence). The ends lost 0 bases at V and 5 bases at J; junction bases unmatched: 5. The CDR3 contains 15 residues. It was with random hexamers that about 0.45 to 1 ug RNA was reverse transcribed. TCRdb processed the immunoSEQ multiplex PCR reads anew with MiXCR; each CDR3 protein has one entry. The sample shows under 150,000 distinct CDR3 sequences, less than 95% of them seen only once.

The receptor was derived from a human donor with multiple sclerosis. The sequenced sample consisted of CD4+ T cells from PBMCs. This chain connects TRBV5-4 to TRBJ2-1; 7 bases agree with TRBD2. Here the CDR3 DNA reads TGTGCCAGCAGCTTGGACAGCGGGATTCACAATGAGCAGTTCTTC. Protein product: CASSLDSGIHNEQFF.